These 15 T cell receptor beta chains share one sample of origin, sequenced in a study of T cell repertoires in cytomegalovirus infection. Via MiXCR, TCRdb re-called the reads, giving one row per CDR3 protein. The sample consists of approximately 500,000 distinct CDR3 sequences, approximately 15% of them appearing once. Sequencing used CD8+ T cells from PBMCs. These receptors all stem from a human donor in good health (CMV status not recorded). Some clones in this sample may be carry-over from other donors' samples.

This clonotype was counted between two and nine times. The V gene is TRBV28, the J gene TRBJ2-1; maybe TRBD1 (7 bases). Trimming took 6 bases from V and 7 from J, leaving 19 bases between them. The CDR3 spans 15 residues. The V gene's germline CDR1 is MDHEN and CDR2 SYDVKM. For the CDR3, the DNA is TGTGCCAGCAGACCAATCCCGGCAGGGGGGAATGAGCAGTTCTTC. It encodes CASRPIPAGGNEQFF.

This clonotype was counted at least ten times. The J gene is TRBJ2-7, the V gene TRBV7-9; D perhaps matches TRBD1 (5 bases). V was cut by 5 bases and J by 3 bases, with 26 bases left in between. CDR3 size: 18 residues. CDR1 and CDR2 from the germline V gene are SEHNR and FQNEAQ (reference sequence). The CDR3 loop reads CASSRKPGAQLKDYEQYF. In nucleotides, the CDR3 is TGTGCCAGCAGCCGAAAGCCTGGGGCCCAGTTAAAGGACTACGAGCAGTACTTC.

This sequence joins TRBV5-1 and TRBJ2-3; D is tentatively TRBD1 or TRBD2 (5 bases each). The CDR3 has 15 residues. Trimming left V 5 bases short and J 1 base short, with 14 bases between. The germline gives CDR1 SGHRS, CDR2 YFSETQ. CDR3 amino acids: CASSSDTRGTDTQYF. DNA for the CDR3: TGCGCCAGCAGTTCGGACACGAGGGGCACAGATACGCAGTATTTT.

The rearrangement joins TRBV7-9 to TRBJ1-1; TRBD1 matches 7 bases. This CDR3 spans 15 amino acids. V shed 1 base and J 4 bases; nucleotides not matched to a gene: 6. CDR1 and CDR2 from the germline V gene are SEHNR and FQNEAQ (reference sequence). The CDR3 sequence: CASSLVRGRITEAFF. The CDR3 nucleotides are TGTGCCAGCAGCTTAGTGAGGGGGCGGATCACTGAAGCTTTCTTT.

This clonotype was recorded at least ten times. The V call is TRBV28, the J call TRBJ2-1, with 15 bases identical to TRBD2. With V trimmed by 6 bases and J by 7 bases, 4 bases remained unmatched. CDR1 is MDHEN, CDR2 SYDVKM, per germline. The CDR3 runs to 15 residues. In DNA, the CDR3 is TGTGCCAGCAGCGAAGGACTAGCGGGAGGGAATGAGCAGTTCTTC. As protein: CASSEGLAGGNEQFF. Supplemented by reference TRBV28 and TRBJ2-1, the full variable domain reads DVKVTQSSRYLVKRTGEKVFLECVQDMDHENMFWYRQDPGLGLRLIYFSYDVKMKEKGDIPEGYSVSREKKERFSLILESASTNQTSMYLCASSEGLAGGNEQFFGPGTRLTVL.

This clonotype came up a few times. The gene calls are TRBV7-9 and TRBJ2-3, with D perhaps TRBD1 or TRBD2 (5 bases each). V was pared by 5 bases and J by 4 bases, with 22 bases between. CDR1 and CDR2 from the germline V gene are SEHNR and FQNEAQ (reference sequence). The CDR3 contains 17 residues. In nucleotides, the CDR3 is TGTGCCAGCAGCCCCCGATGGGGCCGGGAATCCGCAGATACGCAGTATTTT. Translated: CASSPRWGRESADTQYF.

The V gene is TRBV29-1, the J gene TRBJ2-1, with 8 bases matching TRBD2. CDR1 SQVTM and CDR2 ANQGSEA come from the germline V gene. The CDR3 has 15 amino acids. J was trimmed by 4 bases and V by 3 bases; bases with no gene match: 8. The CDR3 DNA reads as TGCAGCGTTGATCCTGCACTAGCGGCATACAATGAGCAGTTCTTC. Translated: CSVDPALAAYNEQFF.

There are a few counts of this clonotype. The CDR3 DNA reads as TGTGCCAGCAGCGTAGGCGGGGAGAACACTGAAGCTTTCTTT. It specifies CASSVGGENTEAFF. The gene calls are TRBV9 and TRBJ1-1; D is ambiguous. The V end lost 0 bases, the J end lost 1 base, and 7 bases lay between the germline ends. In germline, CDR1 is SGDLS, CDR2 YYNGEE. CDR3 length: 14 amino acids.

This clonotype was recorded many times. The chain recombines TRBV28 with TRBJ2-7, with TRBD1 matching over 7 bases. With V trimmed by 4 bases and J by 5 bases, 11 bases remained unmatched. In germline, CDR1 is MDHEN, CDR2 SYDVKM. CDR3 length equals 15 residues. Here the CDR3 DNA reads TGTGCCAGCAGTTCCAGGACCGACAGGGACGACGAGCAGTACTTC. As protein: CASSSRTDRDDEQYF.

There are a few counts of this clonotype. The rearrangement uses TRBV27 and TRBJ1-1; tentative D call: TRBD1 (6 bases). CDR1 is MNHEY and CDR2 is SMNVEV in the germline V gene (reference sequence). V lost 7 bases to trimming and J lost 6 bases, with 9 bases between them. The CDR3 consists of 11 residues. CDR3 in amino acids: CASTTGSEAFF. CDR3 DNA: TGTGCCAGCACAACAGGGTCTGAAGCTTTCTTT.

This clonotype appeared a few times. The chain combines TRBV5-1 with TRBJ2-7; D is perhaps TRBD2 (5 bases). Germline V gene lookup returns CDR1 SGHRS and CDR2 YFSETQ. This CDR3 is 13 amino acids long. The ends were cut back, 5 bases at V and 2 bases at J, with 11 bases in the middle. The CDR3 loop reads CASRYGGTYEQYF. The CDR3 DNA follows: TGCGCCAGCAGATACGGAGGAACCTACGAGCAGTACTTC.

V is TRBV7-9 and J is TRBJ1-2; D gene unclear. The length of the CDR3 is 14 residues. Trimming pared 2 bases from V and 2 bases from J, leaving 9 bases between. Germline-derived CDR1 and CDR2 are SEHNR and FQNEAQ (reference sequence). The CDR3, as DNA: TGTGCCAGCAGCTTAATGGTGGCGAACTATGGCTACACCTTC. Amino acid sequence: CASSLMVANYGYTF.

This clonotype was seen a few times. CDR3 sequence: CASSLDGDNNSYEQYF. The CDR3 DNA follows: TGTGCCAGCAGCTTGGATGGTGACAACAACTCCTACGAGCAGTACTTC. The chain joins TRBV5-4 to TRBJ2-7; D gene uncertain. V was pared by 0 bases and J by 0 bases, with 13 bases between. The CDR3 length is 16 residues. Germline values: CDR1 SGHNT, CDR2 YYREEE (reference sequence).

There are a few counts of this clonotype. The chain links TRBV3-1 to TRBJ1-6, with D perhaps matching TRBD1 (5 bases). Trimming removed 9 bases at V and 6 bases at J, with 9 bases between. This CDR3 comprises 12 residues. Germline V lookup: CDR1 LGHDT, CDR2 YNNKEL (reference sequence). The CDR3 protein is CARQDFNSPLHF. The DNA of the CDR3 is TGTGCCAGACAGGATTTTAATTCACCCCTCCACTTT.

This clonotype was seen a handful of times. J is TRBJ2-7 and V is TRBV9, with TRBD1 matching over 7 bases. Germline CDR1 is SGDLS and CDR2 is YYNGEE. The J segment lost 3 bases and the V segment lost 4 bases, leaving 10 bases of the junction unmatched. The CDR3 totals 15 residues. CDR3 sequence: CASSLTGNERYEQYF. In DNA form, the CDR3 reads TGTGCCAGCAGCCTGACAGGGAACGAACGCTACGAGCAGTACTTC.